This TCR beta chain emerged from a study of T cell clones after liver transplantation. As for the study in general: Standard immunosuppression, with no induction, continued until 12-24 months after transplant.

CD3+CD4+ and CD3+CD8+ cells were FACS-sorted from thawed unstimulated PBMCs. In germline, CDR1 is MDHEN, CDR2 SYDVKM. The CDR3 runs 15 residues. Trimming removed 5 bases at V and 2 bases at J, with 15 bases between. Data came from immunoSEQ multiplex PCR; TCRdb stores just in-frame clones and leaves some out. The repertoire holds approximately 55,000 clones, 65% to 80% seen once, with about 9.9% in the top ten. This clonotype originated in a human patient who received a liver transplant. Part of the T cell pool may stem from the graft donor. This rearrangement joins TRBV28 to TRBJ2-5, with D possibly being TRBD1 (7 bases). This material consisted of CD4+ T cells from blood, taken 52 to 60 months after liver transplant. The CDR3 DNA reads TGTGCCAGCAGTCCTCCGGCGGGACAGCAAGAGACCCAGTACTTC. It is translated as CASSPPAGQQETQYF.